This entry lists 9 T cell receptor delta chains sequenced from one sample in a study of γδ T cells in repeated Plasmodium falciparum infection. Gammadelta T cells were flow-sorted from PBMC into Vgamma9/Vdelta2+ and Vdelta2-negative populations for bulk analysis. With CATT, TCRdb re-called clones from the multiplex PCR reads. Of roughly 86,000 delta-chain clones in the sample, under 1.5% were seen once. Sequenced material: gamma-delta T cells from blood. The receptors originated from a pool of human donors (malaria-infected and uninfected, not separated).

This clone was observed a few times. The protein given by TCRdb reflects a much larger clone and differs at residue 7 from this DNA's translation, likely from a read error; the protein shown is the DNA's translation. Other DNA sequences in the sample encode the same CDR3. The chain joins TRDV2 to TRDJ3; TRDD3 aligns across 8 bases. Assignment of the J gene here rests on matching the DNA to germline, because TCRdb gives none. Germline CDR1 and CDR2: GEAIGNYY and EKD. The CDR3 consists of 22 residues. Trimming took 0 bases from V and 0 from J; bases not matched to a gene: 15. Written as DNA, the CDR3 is TGTGCCTGTGACACCGGACTTGGTACTGGGGGGAAAAGCTCCTGGGACACCCGACAGATGTTTTTC. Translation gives CACDTGLGTGGKSSWDTRQMFF.

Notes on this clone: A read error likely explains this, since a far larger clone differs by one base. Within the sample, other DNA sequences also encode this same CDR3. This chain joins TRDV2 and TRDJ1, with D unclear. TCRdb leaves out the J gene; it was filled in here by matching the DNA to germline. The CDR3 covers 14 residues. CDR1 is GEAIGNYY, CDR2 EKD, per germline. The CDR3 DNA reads TGTGCTTGTGACACGAAGTCCGGGAGCGATAAACTCATCTTT. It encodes CACDTKSGSDKLIF.

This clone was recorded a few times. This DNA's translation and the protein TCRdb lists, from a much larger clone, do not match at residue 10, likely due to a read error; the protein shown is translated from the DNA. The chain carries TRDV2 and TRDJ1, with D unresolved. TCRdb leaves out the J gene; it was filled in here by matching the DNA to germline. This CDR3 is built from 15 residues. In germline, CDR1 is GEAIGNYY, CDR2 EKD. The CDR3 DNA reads TGTGCTTGTGTTCGCACAGAGTCGTACAGGCTTAAACTCATCTTT. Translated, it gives CACVRTESYRLKLIF.

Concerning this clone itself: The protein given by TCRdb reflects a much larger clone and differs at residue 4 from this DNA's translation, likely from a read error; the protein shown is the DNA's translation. The chain's CDR3 is CALGSLQSTGGYSNAKKPYTDKLIF. The CDR3 nucleotides are TGTGCTCTTGGTTCCCTACAATCTACTGGGGGATACTCCAACGCCAAAAAACCGTACACCGATAAACTCATCTTT. The V call is TRDV1, the J call TRDJ1; 12 nucleotides agree with TRDD3. Because TCRdb records no J gene, it was assigned here through a match of the DNA to germline. The V and J ends lost 6 bases and 0 bases, in that order; junction bases with no gene match: 32. The length of the CDR3 is 25 residues. CDR1 and CDR2 (germline): TSWWSYY, QGS.

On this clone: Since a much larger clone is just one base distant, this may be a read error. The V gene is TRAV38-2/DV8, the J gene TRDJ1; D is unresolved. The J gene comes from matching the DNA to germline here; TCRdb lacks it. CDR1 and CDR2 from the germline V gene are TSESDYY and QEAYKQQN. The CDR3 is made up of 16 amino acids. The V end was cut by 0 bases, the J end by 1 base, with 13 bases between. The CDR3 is CAYRSGQPGPTDKLIF. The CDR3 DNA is TGTGCTTATAGGAGCGGACAACCCGGGCCCACCGATAAACTCATCTTT.

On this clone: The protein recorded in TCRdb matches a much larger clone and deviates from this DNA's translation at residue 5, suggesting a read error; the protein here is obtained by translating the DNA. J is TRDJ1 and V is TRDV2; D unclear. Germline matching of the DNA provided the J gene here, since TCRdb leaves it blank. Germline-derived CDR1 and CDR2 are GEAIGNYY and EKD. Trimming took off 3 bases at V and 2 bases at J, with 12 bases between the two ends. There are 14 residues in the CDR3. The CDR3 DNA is TGTGCCTGTGACGCCGGAATGGGAACCGATAAACTCATCTTT. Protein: CACDAGMGTDKLIF.

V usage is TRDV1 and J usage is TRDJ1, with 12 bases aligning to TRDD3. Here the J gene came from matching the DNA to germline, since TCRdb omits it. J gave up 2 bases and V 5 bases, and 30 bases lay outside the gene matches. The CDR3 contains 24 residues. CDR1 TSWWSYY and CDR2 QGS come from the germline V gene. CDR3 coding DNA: TGTGCTCTTGGGAAAGAGATTCTCCCTACGTGTACTGGGGGATACAGAATTAGGACCGATAAACTCATCTTT. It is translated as CALGKEILPTCTGGYRIRTDKLIF.

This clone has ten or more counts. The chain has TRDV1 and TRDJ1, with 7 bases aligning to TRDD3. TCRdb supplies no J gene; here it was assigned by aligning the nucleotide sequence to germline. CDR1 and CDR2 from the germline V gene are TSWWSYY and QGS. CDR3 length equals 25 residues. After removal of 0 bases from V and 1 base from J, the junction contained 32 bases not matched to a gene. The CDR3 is CALGELQRHPGVYGNEDTLTDKLIF. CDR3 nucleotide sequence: TGTGCTCTTGGGGAACTTCAACGACACCCCGGGGTGTATGGTAATGAGGATACGCTCACCGATAAACTCATCTTT.

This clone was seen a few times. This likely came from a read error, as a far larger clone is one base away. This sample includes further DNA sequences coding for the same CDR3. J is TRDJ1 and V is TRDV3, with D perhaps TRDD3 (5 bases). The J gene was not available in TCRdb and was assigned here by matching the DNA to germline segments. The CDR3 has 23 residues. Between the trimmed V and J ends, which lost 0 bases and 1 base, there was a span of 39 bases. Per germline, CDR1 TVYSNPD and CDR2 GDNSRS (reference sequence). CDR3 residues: CAFSNPNPPHGAPLSTGTDKLIF. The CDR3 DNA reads TGTGCCTTTAGCAACCCTAATCCTCCTCATGGAGCACCCCTCAGTACTGGCACCGATAAACTCATCTTT.